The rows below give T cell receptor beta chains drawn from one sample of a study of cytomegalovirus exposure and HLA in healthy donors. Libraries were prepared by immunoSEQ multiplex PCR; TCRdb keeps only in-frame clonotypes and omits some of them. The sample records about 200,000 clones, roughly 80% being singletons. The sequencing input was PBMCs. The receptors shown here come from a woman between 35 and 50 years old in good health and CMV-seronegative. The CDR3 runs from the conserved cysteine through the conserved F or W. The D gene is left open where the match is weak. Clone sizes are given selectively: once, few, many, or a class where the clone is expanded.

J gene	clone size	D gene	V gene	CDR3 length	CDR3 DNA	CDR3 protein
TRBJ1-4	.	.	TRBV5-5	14	TGTGCCAGCAGCCGGGGACACAGGGAGGAAAAACTGTTTTTT	CASSRGHREEKLFF
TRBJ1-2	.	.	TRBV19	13	TGTGCCAGTAGTCTTGGAGGGGACTATGGCTACACCTTC	CASSLGGDYGYTF
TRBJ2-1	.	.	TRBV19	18	TGTGCCAGCGCTAAATGGGGTCATACAGCGGGTGCGGACAATGAGCAGTTCTTC	CASAKWGHTAGADNEQFF
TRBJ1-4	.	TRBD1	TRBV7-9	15	TGTGCCAGCAGCGCAACCGGGACAGGGCCCGAAAAACTGTTTTTT	CASSATGTGPEKLFF
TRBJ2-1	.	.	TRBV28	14	TGTGCCAGTTTTTCGGGGGTAGGGTACAATGAGCAGTTCTTC	CASFSGVGYNEQFF
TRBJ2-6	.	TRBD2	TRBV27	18	TGTGCCAGCACCCGCGGGGAGGGCAGGATCTCTGGGGCCAACGTCCTGACTTTC	CASTRGEGRISGANVLTF
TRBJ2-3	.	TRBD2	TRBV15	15	TGTGCCACCAGCAGGCCGGGACTAGAGGGTGATACGCAGTATTTT	CATSRPGLEGDTQYF
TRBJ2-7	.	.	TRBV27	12	TGTGCCAGCAGTTTCGGGGGCTACGAGCAGTACTTC	CASSFGGYEQYF
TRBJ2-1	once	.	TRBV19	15	TGTGCCAGTAGTATCCCCAGCGGGTCCTACAATGAGCAGTTCTTC	CASSIPSGSYNEQFF
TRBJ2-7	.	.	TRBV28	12	TGTGCCAGCAGTTCCCGTCGGTACGAGCAGTACTTC	CASSSRRYEQYF
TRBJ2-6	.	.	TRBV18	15	TGTGCCAGCTCACAGAGTAGCTCTGGGGCCAACGTCCTGACTTTC	CASSQSSSGANVLTF
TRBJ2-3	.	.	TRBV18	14	TGTGCCAGCTCACCGTCGAGACAGACAGATACGCAGTATTTT	CASSPSRQTDTQYF